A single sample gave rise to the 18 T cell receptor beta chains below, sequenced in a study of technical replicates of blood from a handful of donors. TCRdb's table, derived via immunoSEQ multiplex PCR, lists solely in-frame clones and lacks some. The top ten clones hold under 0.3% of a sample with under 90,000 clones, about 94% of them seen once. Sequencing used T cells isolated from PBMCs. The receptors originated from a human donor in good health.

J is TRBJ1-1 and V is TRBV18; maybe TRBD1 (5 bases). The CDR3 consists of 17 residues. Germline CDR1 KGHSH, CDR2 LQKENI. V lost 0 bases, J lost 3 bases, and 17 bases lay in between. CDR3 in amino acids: CASSPPSQGRQYTEAFF. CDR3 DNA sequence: TGTGCCAGCTCACCACCATCCCAGGGTCGGCAATACACTGAAGCTTTCTTT.

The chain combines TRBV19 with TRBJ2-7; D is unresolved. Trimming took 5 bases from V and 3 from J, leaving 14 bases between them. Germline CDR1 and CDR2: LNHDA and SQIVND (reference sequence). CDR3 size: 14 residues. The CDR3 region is CASSLGLNNYEQYF. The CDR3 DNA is TGTGCCAGTAGTTTGGGCCTAAATAACTACGAGCAGTACTTC. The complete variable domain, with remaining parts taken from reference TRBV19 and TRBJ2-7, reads DGGITQSPKYLFRKEGQNVTLSCEQNLNHDAMYWYRQDPGQGLRLIYYSQIVNDFQKGDIAEGYSVSREKKESFPLTVTSAQKNPTAFYLCASSLGLNNYEQYFGPGTRLTVT.

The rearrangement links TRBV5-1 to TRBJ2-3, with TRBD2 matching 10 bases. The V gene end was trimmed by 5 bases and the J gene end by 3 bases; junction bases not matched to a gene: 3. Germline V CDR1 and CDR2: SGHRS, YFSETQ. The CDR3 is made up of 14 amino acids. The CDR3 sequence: CASRVTSGTDTQYF. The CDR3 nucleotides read TGCGCCAGCAGGGTGACTAGCGGGACAGATACGCAGTATTTT.

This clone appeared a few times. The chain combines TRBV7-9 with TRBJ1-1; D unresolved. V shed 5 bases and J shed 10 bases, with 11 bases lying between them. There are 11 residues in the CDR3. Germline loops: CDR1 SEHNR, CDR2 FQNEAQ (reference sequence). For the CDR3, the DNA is TGTGCCAGCAGCCCGAGCGGTGGAGCTTTCTTT. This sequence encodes CASSPSGGAFF.

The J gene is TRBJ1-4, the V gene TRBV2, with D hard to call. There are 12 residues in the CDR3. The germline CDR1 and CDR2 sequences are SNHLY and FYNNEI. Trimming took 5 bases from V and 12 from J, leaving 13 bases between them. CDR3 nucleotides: TGTGCCAGCAGTCGACGGATGGAGGAACTGTTTTTT. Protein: CASSRRMEELFF.

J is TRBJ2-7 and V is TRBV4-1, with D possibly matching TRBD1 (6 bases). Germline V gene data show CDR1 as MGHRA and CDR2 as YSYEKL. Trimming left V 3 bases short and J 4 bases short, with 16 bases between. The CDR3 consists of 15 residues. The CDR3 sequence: CASSQGHSSGYEQYF. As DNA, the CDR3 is TGCGCCAGCAGCCAGGGACATTCATCGGGATACGAGCAGTACTTC.

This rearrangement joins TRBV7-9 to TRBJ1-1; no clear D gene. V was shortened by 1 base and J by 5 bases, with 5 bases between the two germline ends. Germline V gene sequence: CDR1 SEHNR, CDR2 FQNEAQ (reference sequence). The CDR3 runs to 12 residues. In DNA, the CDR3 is TGTGCCAGCAGCTTAGGGGCGACTGAAGCTTTCTTT. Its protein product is CASSLGATEAFF.

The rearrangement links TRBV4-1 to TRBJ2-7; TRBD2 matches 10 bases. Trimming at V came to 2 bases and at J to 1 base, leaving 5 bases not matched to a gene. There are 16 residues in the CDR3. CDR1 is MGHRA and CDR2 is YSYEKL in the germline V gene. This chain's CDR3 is CASSQPTSGVSYEQYF. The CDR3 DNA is TGCGCCAGCAGCCAACCTACTAGCGGGGTGTCCTACGAGCAGTACTTC.

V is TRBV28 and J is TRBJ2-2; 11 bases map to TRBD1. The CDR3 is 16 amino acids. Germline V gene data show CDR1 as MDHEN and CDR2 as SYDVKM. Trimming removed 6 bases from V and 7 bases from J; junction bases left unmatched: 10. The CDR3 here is CASSEAGTGGIGELFF. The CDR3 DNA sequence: TGTGCCAGCAGCGAAGCCGGGACAGGGGGTATCGGGGAGCTGTTTTTT.

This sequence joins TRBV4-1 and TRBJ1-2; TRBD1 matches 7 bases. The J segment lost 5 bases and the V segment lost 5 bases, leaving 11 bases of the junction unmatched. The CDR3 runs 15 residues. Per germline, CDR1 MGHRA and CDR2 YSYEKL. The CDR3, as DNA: TGCGCCAGCAGCGCCCAGACAGGGTTTGGGTATGGCTACACCTTC. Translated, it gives CASSAQTGFGYGYTF.

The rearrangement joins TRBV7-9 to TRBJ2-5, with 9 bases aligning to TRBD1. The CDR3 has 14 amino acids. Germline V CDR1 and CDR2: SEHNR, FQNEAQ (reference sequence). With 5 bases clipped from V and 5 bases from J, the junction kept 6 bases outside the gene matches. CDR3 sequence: CASSMGQGGETQYF. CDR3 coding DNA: TGTGCCAGCAGCATGGGACAGGGCGGGGAGACCCAGTACTTC.

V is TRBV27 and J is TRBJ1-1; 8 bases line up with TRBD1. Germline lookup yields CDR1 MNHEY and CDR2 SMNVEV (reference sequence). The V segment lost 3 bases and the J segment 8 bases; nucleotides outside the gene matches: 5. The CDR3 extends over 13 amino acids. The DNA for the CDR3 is TGTGCCAGCAGTTTTTCCCGACAGGGGGAAGCTTTCTTT. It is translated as CASSFSRQGEAFF.

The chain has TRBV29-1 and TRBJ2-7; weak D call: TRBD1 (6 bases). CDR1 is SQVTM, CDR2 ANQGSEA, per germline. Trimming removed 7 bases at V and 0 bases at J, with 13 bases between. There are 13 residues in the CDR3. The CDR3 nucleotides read TGCAGCGCCGAATTACAGGGCTCCTACGAGCAGTACTTC. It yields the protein CSAELQGSYEQYF.

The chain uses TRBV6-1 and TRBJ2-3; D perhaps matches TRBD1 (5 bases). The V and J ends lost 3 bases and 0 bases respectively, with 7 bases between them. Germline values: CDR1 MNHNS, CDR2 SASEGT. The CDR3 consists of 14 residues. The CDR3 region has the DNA TGTGCCAGCAGTGAGGCAGGGAGCACAGATACGCAGTATTTT. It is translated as CASSEAGSTDTQYF.

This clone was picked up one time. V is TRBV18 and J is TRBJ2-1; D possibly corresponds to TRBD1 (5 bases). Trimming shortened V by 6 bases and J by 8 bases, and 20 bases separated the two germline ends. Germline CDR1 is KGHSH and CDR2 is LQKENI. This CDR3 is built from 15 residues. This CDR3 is CASSSGSRPKDEQFF. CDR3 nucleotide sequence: TGTGCCAGCTCCTCAGGGTCCCGCCCCAAAGATGAGCAGTTCTTC. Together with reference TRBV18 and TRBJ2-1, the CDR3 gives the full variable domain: NAGVMQNPRHLVRRRGQEARLRCSPMKGHSHVYWYRQLPEEGLKFMVYLQKENIIDESGMPKERFSAEFPKEGPSILRIQQVVRGDSAAYFCASSSGSRPKDEQFFGPGTRLTVL.

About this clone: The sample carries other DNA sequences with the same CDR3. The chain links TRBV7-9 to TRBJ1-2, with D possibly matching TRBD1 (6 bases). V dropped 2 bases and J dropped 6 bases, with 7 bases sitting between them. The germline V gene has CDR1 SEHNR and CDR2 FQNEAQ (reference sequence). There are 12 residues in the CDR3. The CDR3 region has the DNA TGTGCCAGCAGCTTATCAGGGGATGGCTACACCTTC. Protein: CASSLSGDGYTF.

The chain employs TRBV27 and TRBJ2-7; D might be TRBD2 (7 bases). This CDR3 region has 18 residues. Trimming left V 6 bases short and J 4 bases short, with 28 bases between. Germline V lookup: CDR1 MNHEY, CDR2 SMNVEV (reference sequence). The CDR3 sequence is CASRRKGDQRDGQYEQYF. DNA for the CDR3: TGTGCCAGCAGACGGAAGGGCGACCAGCGGGACGGACAGTACGAGCAGTACTTC.

CDR3 nucleotide sequence: TGTGCCAGTAGTATAGCAGTCGCAGGGTCTCAGCCCCAGCATTTT. It is translated as CASSIAVAGSQPQHF. The chain couples TRBV19 to TRBJ1-5, with D possibly TRBD1 on 5 matching bases. There are 15 residues in the CDR3. Germline V gene lookup returns CDR1 LNHDA and CDR2 SQIVND (reference sequence). Trimming removed 1 base at V and 6 bases at J, with 13 bases between.